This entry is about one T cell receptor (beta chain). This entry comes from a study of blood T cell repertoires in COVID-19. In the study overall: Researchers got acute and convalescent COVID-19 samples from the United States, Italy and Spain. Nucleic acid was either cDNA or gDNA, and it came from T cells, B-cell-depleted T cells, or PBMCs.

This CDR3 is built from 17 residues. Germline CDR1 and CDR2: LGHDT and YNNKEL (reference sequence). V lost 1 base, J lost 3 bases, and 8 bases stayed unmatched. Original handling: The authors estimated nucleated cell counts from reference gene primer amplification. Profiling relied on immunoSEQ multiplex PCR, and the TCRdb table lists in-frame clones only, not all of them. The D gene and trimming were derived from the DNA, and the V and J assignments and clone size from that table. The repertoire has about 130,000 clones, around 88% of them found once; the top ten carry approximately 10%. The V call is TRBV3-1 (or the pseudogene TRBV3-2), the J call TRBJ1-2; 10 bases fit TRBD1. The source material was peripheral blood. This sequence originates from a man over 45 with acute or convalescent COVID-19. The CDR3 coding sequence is TGTGCCAGCAGCCAAGCGGGGTGGACAGGGGGGGACTATGGCTACACCTTC. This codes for CASSQAGWTGGDYGYTF.